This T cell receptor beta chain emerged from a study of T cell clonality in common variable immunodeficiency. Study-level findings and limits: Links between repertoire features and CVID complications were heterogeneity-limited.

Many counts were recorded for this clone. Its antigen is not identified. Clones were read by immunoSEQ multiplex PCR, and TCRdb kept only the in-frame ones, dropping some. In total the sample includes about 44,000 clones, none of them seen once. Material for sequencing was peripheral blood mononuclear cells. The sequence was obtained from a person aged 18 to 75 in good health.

The CDR3 protein is CSAVPQGLGTEAFF. The CDR3 bases that were read are TGCAGTGCTGTCCCCCAGGGATTAGGGACTGAA. This chain joins TRBV20-1 and TRBJ1-1; D may be TRBD1 (5 bases). The read ends 3 residues early relative to the CDR3; the germline J gene fills the gap. Between the trimmed V and J ends, which lost 5 bases and 5 bases, there was a span of 18 bases. The CDR3 has 14 residues. The V gene's germline CDR1 is DFQATT and CDR2 SNEGSKA (reference sequence).